This TCR beta chain was profiled in a study of human T cells and chemical hapten exposure. Study as a whole: Sensitization employed 2% DPC on roughly 2 cm by roughly 2 cm of upper inner arm skin.

Stated time point: pre-sensitization, week 0. Treatment described: therapeutic diphenylcyclopropenone sensitization with weekly scalp DPC. Blood sampling preceded each patch test application. The study drew its donors from alopecia patients who were 18 to 70 years old and suitable for DPC. The germline CDR1 and CDR2 sequences are ENHRY and SYGVKD. The CDR3 loop spans 12 amino acids. V lost 4 bases and J 4 bases, leaving 7 bases between the germline ends. Authors' analysis steps: Sample TCR totals centred on a median of approximately 96,000, ranging roughly 23,224 to 690,600. TCRdb analysed the RACE reads with MiXCR anew, one entry per CDR3 protein. TCRdb's processing, not the study's, gives the V and J calls here. The table records 180,000 or so distinct CDR3 sequences, approximately 31% of them present only once.

The sequence derives from a woman in her thirties with alopecia areata. Some clones in this sample may be carry-over from other donors' samples. The gene calls are TRBV10-3 and TRBJ1-2; D remains ambiguous. Source: whole blood, taken in connection with sensitization to the hapten diphenylcyclopropenone (DPC). CDR3 sequence reads: CAISGAVYGYTF. The CDR3 DNA sequence: TGTGCCATCAGTGGGGCAGTCTATGGCTACACCTTC.